The 17 T cell receptor beta chains below all came from one sample that was sequenced in a study of naive and memory T cell subsets (dated by TCRdb to about 2017). To prepare the library, UMI-ligation and nested PCR was applied. The data were produced on an Illumina MiSeq. An equimolar mix of two oligonucleotides covering both TRBC1 and TRBC2 was used as the beta constant-region primer. The ligated cDNA went through four rounds of PCR with nested alpha and beta constant-region primers together with the SP2 primer. Starting from the raw public reads, TCRdb applied fastp trimming at Q25, assembled clones with MiXCR and retained in-frame beta chains. Every entry covers one CDR3 protein and lists the most common genes and DNA from its rows. In all, the sample holds some 30,000 distinct CDR3 sequences, and about a fifth of those were seen once. The ten most abundant clones make up about 3.4% of the sample.

The source material was effector memory CD4+ T cells from blood. In the paper's terms, the cell subset or site label means: effector memory, CD45RA- CD27-. These receptor sequences come from a human donor in good health.

This clonotype has ten or more counts. CDR3 sequence: CSVVRDSYEQYF. Written as DNA, the CDR3 is TGCAGTGTAGTCAGGGATTCCTACGAGCAGTACTTC. The chain links TRBV29-1 to TRBJ2-7; D may be TRBD1 (5 bases). The CDR3 runs 12 residues. CDR1 is SQVTM and CDR2 is ANQGSEA in the germline V gene.

This clonotype turned up a few times. This sequence joins TRBV4-2 and TRBJ1-6; D gene unclear. V gave up 1 base and J gave up 13 bases, with 11 bases separating them. This CDR3 contains 13 residues. CDR1 is LGHNA and CDR2 is YNFKEQ in the germline V gene. CDR3 residues: CASSQGDMRPLHF. The CDR3 nucleotides are TGTGCCAGCAGCCAAGGAGACATGAGGCCCCTCCACTTT.

The V call is TRBV5-6, the J call TRBJ2-3, with D perhaps matching TRBD2 (6 bases). Germline V gene lookup returns CDR1 SGHDT and CDR2 YYEEEE. The CDR3 totals 16 residues. The V end was cut by 2 bases, the J end by 4 bases, with 17 bases between. CDR3 sequence: CASSFWGGIVADTQYF. CDR3 nucleotides: TGTGCCAGCAGCTTTTGGGGCGGGATAGTCGCAGATACGCAGTATTTT.

Judged by abundance, this clonotype is medium-sized (0.01 to 0.1%). V is TRBV29-1 and J is TRBJ2-1, with a tentative D call TRBD2 (5 bases). CDR3 size: 13 residues. Germline loops: CDR1 SQVTM, CDR2 ANQGSEA. V was shortened by 4 bases and J by 3 bases, with 10 bases between the two germline ends. DNA for the CDR3: TGCAGCGTTGGACCCGGGAACTACAATGAGCAGTTCTTC. This sequence encodes CSVGPGNYNEQFF.

V gene TRBV6-5 combines with J gene TRBJ1-3, with 7 bases matching TRBD1. The CDR3 consists of 17 residues. The V gene's germline CDR1 is MNHEY and CDR2 SVGAGI. V was clipped by 0 bases and J by 0 bases; unmatched bases: 5. The CDR3 region is CASSYSRTGLSGNTIYF. The CDR3 DNA is TGTGCCAGCAGTTACTCGCGGACAGGACTCTCTGGAAACACCATATATTTT.

The chain has TRBV5-1 and TRBJ1-4, with no clear D. The CDR3 sequence is 18 residues long. The germline V gene has CDR1 SGHRS and CDR2 YFSETQ. Trimming removed 4 bases from V and 0 bases from J, with 19 bases in between. CDR3 region: CASSLRAPNPTTNEKLFF. DNA of the CDR3: TGCGCCAGCAGCCTCCGGGCCCCCAACCCAACAACTAATGAAAAACTGTTTTTT.

Only a few counts were recorded for this clonotype. This chain links TRBV28 with TRBJ1-5, with unresolved D. V dropped 7 bases and J dropped 0 bases, with 7 bases sitting between them. The CDR3 is 13 residues long. Germline-derived CDR1 and CDR2 are MDHEN and SYDVKM. CDR3 coding DNA: TGTGCCAGCAAATGGGGTAGCAATCAGCCCCAGCATTTT. Its translation is CASKWGSNQPQHF.

The chain links TRBV29-1 to TRBJ1-1; D perhaps matches TRBD1 (5 bases). Germline values: CDR1 SQVTM, CDR2 ANQGSEA. The germline V and J ends were trimmed by 4 bases and 0 bases, with 12 bases remaining between them. The length of the CDR3 is 14 residues. CDR3 loop: CSVGTPSLNTEAFF. CDR3 nucleotide sequence: TGCAGCGTTGGGACACCCTCCCTGAACACTGAAGCTTTCTTT.

This clonotype came up a few times. The chain is built from TRBV29-1 and TRBJ1-1; TRBD1 is a possible D gene (5 bases). Trimming took off 4 bases at V and 1 base at J, with 10 bases between the two ends. This CDR3 has 13 amino acids. Germline V gene sequence: CDR1 SQVTM, CDR2 ANQGSEA. The CDR3 region has the DNA TGCAGCGTTGTCAGGGCGACGAACACTGAAGCTTTCTTT. Protein sequence: CSVVRATNTEAFF.

This clonotype was detected ten times or more. V usage is TRBV3-1 and J usage is TRBJ2-1; 7 bases are shared with TRBD2. Germline CDR1 LGHDT, CDR2 YNNKEL (reference sequence). V trimming: 5 bases; J trimming: 6 bases; junction bases outside the gene matches: 10. The CDR3 consists of 15 residues. The CDR3 coding sequence is TGTGCCAGCAGCTCGGGACTATCTGTGGGCAATGAGCAGTTCTTC. Its protein product is CASSSGLSVGNEQFF.

Only a few counts were recorded for this clonotype. J is TRBJ1-4 and V is TRBV20-1; D not certain. Trimming pared 2 bases from V and 0 bases from J, leaving 19 bases between. CDR3 size: 18 residues. CDR1 DFQATT and CDR2 SNEGSKA come from the germline V gene (reference sequence). The CDR3 DNA follows: TGCAGTGCTAGATTACGGGCGGGCAGTCTATCAACTAATGAAAAACTGTTTTTT. This codes for CSARLRAGSLSTNEKLFF.

This clonotype appeared many times. This rearrangement joins TRBV27 to TRBJ1-6, with D hard to call. Germline CDR1 MNHEY, CDR2 SMNVEV (reference sequence). The CDR3 has 13 amino acids. The V and J ends lost 3 bases and 10 bases respectively, with 10 bases between them. The CDR3 DNA is TGTGCCAGCAGTTTTGCCTACGGGTCACCCCTCCACTTT. Translated, it gives CASSFAYGSPLHF.

This chain uses TRBV4-1 with TRBJ1-2; D not resolved. Germline CDR1 and CDR2: MGHRA and YSYEKL. This CDR3 has 16 residues. The V end lost 8 bases, the J end lost 8 bases, and 27 bases lay between the germline ends. The CDR3 reads CASGGSRTDPDEGYTF. CDR3 nucleotides: TGCGCCAGCGGCGGTTCCCGGACGGATCCAGATGAGGGCTACACCTTC.

By proportion, this clonotype is medium-sized. V gene TRBV16 combines with J gene TRBJ2-7; 8 bases line up with TRBD1. This CDR3 contains 15 residues. The V and J ends lost 4 bases and 5 bases, in that order; junction bases with no gene match: 10. The V gene's germline CDR1 is KGHSY and CDR2 FQNENV. DNA for the CDR3: TGTGCCAGCAGCCGAGGGTCAGGGGGCCAGAACGAGCAGTACTTC. This translates into CASSRGSGGQNEQYF.

On this clonotype itself: A read error may be the cause here, since a much bigger clone is one base away. The chain uses TRBV20-1 and TRBJ2-1; D gene uncertain. The germline V and J ends were trimmed by 3 bases and 0 bases, with 12 bases remaining between them. The germline CDR1 and CDR2 sequences are DFQATT and SNEGSKA (reference sequence). The CDR3 contains 15 residues. The CDR3, as DNA: TGCAGTGCTAGTAGCAGGAGTCTCTCCTACAATGAGCAGTTCTTC. Its translation is CSASSRSLSYNEQFF.

The rearrangement joins TRBV7-9 to TRBJ2-7; D is unclear. The ends were cut back, 2 bases at V and 2 bases at J, with 4 bases in the middle. The germline CDR1 and CDR2 sequences are SEHNR and FQNEAQ (reference sequence). This CDR3 is built from 12 residues. CDR3 residues: CASSLSAYEQYF. DNA of the CDR3: TGTGCCAGCAGCTTATCAGCCTACGAGCAGTACTTC.

The chain uses TRBV6-2 or TRBV6-3 and TRBJ1-1; tentatively, D is TRBD1 (5 bases). V lost 6 bases and J 4 bases, leaving 15 bases between the germline ends. Germline V lookup: CDR1 MNHEY, CDR2 SVGEGT. The CDR3 is 14 amino acids. The CDR3 sequence: CASSRPRDGTEAFF. Here the CDR3 DNA reads TGTGCCAGCAGCAGGCCCAGGGATGGCACTGAAGCTTTCTTT.